Listed here are 29 T cell receptor beta chains from one sample, sequenced in a study of blood T cell repertoires in COVID-19. Profiling relied on immunoSEQ multiplex PCR, and the TCRdb table lists in-frame clones only, not all of them. This repertoire shows roughly 150,000 clones, more than 85% found once; its top ten account for 2% to 3%. The sequencing sample was made of peripheral blood. The receptors originated from a woman aged 70-85 years with acute or convalescent COVID-19.

V usage is TRBV24-1 and J usage is TRBJ2-1, with a weak D call TRBD2 (5 bases). This CDR3 contains 14 residues. V was trimmed by 10 bases and J by 1 base, leaving 13 bases between them. Germline V gene data show CDR1 as KGHDR and CDR2 as SFDVKD. CDR3 residues: CATSEGGSYNEQFF. The CDR3 DNA follows: TGTGCCACTAGCGAGGGTGGGTCCTACAATGAGCAGTTCTTC.

The gene calls are TRBV7-2 and TRBJ1-2; the D is unclear. Trimming shortened V by 4 bases and J by 3 bases, and 15 bases separated the two germline ends. Germline values: CDR1 SGHTA, CDR2 FQGNSA. The CDR3 sequence is 15 residues long. CDR3 sequence (DNA): TGTGCCAGCAGCTCGTATCAGGAGAGGGACTATGGCTACACCTTC. Protein: CASSSYQERDYGYTF.

The V gene is TRBV5-1, the J gene TRBJ2-7; tentatively, D is TRBD1 (6 bases). V lost 3 bases and J lost 0, with 13 bases in between. The germline V gene encodes CDR1 SGHRS and CDR2 YFSETQ. The CDR3 length is 15 residues. CDR3 coding DNA: TGCGCCAGCAGCTGGGGCTCAGGGGTCTCCTACGAGCAGTACTTC. Residues: CASSWGSGVSYEQYF.

The chain recombines TRBV6-6 with TRBJ1-2; TRBD1 might be the D (6 bases). The germline CDR1 and CDR2 sequences are MNHNY and SVGAGI (reference sequence). There are 15 residues in the CDR3. V lost 6 bases, J lost 4 bases, and 18 bases lay in between. The CDR3 reads CASSQTGGWGYGYTF. DNA of the CDR3: TGTGCCAGCAGCCAAACGGGGGGCTGGGGCTATGGCTACACCTTC.

This sequence joins TRBV18 and TRBJ2-6; D is perhaps TRBD1 (5 bases). The CDR3 loop spans 15 amino acids. Trimming took off 2 bases at V and 3 bases at J, with 8 bases between the two ends. Germline CDR1 KGHSH, CDR2 LQKENI. CDR3: CASSPSGYGANVLTF. CDR3 bases: TGTGCCAGCTCACCATCAGGGTATGGGGCCAACGTCCTGACTTTC.

The table lists this clone with a count of one. The CDR3 nucleotides read TGCGCCAGCAGCGCCCAGCCGCTAGCCCAAGAGACCCAGTACTTC. It is translated as CASSAQPLAQETQYF. The chain has TRBV5-1 and TRBJ2-5; D is perhaps TRBD2 (5 bases). Deletions cut 4 bases from V and 1 base from J, with 14 bases between. The CDR3 consists of 15 residues. Germline values: CDR1 SGHRS, CDR2 YFSETQ.

The chain carries TRBV2 and TRBJ2-5; possibly TRBD1 for D (5 bases). Germline CDR1 reads SNHLY; CDR2 reads FYNNEI. This CDR3 spans 14 amino acids. V was trimmed by 2 bases and J by 2 bases, leaving 9 bases between them. The CDR3 region is CASSERQGQETQYF. The CDR3 nucleotides read TGTGCCAGCAGTGAAAGGCAGGGACAAGAGACCCAGTACTTC.

V usage is TRBV28 and J usage is TRBJ1-6, with a tentative D call TRBD1 (6 bases). The germline V gene has CDR1 MDHEN and CDR2 SYDVKM. The V gene lost 8 bases and the J gene lost 14 bases, with 19 bases spanning the gap. The CDR3 is made up of 13 amino acids. The CDR3 bases are TGTGCCAGCGGAACGCGACAGGCTCCATCCCTCCACTTT. Protein: CASGTRQAPSLHF.

The gene calls are TRBV6-2 or TRBV6-3 and TRBJ1-4; TRBD1 matches at 9 bases. The J segment lost 2 bases and the V segment lost 2 bases, leaving 3 bases of the junction unmatched. This CDR3 is built from 16 residues. The germline V gene encodes CDR1 MNHEY and CDR2 SVGEGT. The CDR3 reads CASSYDRGSTNEKLFF. CDR3 DNA: TGTGCCAGCAGTTACGACAGGGGGAGTACTAATGAAAAACTGTTTTTT.

The chain's CDR3 is CASSLGPTSNSPLHF. CDR3 coding DNA: TGTGCCAGCAGCTTGGGCCCGACGAGTAATTCACCCCTCCACTTT. This chain uses TRBV7-2 with TRBJ1-6; D ambiguous. CDR1 is SGHTA, CDR2 FQGNSA, per germline. The ends were cut back, 3 bases at V and 6 bases at J, with 12 bases in the middle. This CDR3 has 15 amino acids.

The J gene is TRBJ2-2, the V gene TRBV7-2; the match to TRBD2 covers 11 bases. The CDR3 covers 16 residues. With V trimmed by 6 bases and J by 4 bases, 7 bases remained unmatched. The germline CDR1 and CDR2 sequences are SGHTA and FQGNSA. The chain's CDR3 is CASRTLAGVGTGELFF. The CDR3 DNA is TGTGCCAGCAGAACACTAGCGGGGGTGGGCACCGGGGAGCTGTTTTTT.

The chain recombines TRBV7-3 with TRBJ2-1, with D tentatively TRBD1 (5 bases). The V gene lost 4 bases and the J gene lost 8 bases, with 12 bases spanning the gap. Germline assignment: CDR1 SGHTA and CDR2 FQGTGA. This CDR3 spans 13 amino acids. The chain's CDR3 is CASSWGSRDEQFF. The CDR3 DNA is TGTGCCAGCAGCTGGGGCTCTAGGGATGAGCAGTTCTTC.

This clone was counted a few times. The chain is built from TRBV2 and TRBJ1-2; no clear D gene. Germline V CDR1 and CDR2: SNHLY, FYNNEI. The CDR3 loop spans 14 amino acids. V lost 6 bases to trimming and J lost 4 bases, with 15 bases between them. CDR3 protein: CASSPGEVGYGYTF. CDR3 coding DNA: TGTGCCAGCAGCCCCGGGGAGGTCGGCTATGGCTACACCTTC.

This clone has only one observation. This rearrangement joins TRBV20-1 to TRBJ1-2; tentatively, D is TRBD1 (6 bases). Germline V gene sequence: CDR1 DFQATT, CDR2 SNEGSKA (reference sequence). V gave up 6 bases and J gave up 12 bases, with 14 bases separating them. The CDR3 consists of 10 residues. CDR3 in DNA: TGCAGTGCGGGGGGGGCAGGAGACACCTTC. It is translated as CSAGGAGDTF.

This clone was recorded only once. The genes are TRBV7-3 and TRBJ2-2, with 11 bases aligning to TRBD2. Looked up from germline, CDR1 is SGHTA and CDR2 is FQGTGA. The CDR3 covers 16 residues. Unmatched junction bases numbered 9, after V lost 4 bases and J lost 8 bases. The CDR3 spells CASSSPGLAVKGELFF. The DNA for the CDR3 is TGTGCCAGCAGCTCCCCGGGACTAGCGGTCAAAGGGGAGCTGTTTTTT.

This clone was seen a handful of times. V usage is TRBV19 and J usage is TRBJ1-5, with D perhaps TRBD1 (6 bases). V was trimmed by 3 bases and J by 0 bases, leaving 12 bases between them. CDR3 size: 16 residues. Germline CDR1 LNHDA, CDR2 SQIVND (reference sequence). CDR3 DNA: TGTGCCAGTAGTATCCTACAGGGCTATAGCAATCAGCCCCAGCATTTT. Translating gives CASSILQGYSNQPQHF.

The genes are TRBV29-1 and TRBJ2-7; 8 bases fit TRBD1. Germline lookup yields CDR1 SQVTM and CDR2 ANQGSEA. CDR3 length: 15 residues. V shed 7 bases and J 1 base; nucleotides not matched to a gene: 12. CDR3 residues: CSGTLGTGLSYEQYF. The DNA of the CDR3 is TGCAGCGGTACCCTGGGGACAGGCCTTTCCTACGAGCAGTACTTC.

The chain is built from TRBV7-9 and TRBJ2-7; 9 bases map to TRBD2. The CDR3 contains 15 residues. The V and J ends lost 0 bases and 7 bases, in that order; junction bases with no gene match: 7. Germline V lookup: CDR1 SEHNR, CDR2 FQNEAQ (reference sequence). The CDR3 DNA reads as TGTGCCAGCAGCTTAGCGGGGCTAGCGGGGAGAGAGCAGTACTTC. This translates into CASSLAGLAGREQYF.

The rearrangement links TRBV20-1 to TRBJ2-5, with unresolved D. The CDR3 consists of 11 residues. The germline gives CDR1 DFQATT, CDR2 SNEGSKA (reference sequence). The germline V and J ends were trimmed by 0 bases and 13 bases, with 12 bases remaining between them. CDR3 DNA sequence: TGCAGTGCTAGAGATGGTCCATACAGGTACTTC. It specifies CSARDGPYRYF.

The chain recombines TRBV10-2 with TRBJ1-6, with D uncertain. V was cut by 2 bases and J by 5 bases, with 7 bases left in between. This CDR3 has 14 amino acids. Germline CDR1 and CDR2: WSHSY and SAAADI. This chain's CDR3 is CASSEMYNNSPLHF. The CDR3 nucleotides are TGCGCCAGCAGTGAGATGTATAATAATTCACCCCTCCACTTT.

V gene TRBV4-3 combines with J gene TRBJ2-7; D is undetermined. Trimming took 2 bases from V and 2 from J, leaving 16 bases between them. This CDR3 has 16 amino acids. Germline lookup yields CDR1 LGHNA and CDR2 YSLEER. Here the CDR3 reads CASSQNYSPLPYEQYF. DNA of the CDR3: TGCGCCAGCAGCCAAAACTACTCCCCACTCCCCTACGAGCAGTACTTC.

The chain joins TRBV5-6 to TRBJ1-5; 7 bases fit TRBD1. This CDR3 is built from 15 residues. Trimming cost V 4 bases and J 9 bases; bases outside gene matches: 13. Germline V gene sequence: CDR1 SGHDT, CDR2 YYEEEE. The CDR3 DNA reads as TGTGCCAGCAGCCGACGGGACAGTTCTTATCGGCCCCAGCATTTT. Protein: CASSRRDSSYRPQHF.

This clone was counted between two and nine times. V gene TRBV7-9 combines with J gene TRBJ2-7; D is perhaps TRBD1 (6 bases). Germline assignment: CDR1 SEHNR and CDR2 FQNEAQ (reference sequence). CDR3 size: 12 residues. Trimming shortened V by 2 bases and J by 5 bases, and 7 bases separated the two germline ends. CDR3 residues: CASSLQGNEQYV. In DNA, the CDR3 is TGTGCCAGCAGCTTACAGGGGAACGAGCAGTACGTC.

This clone was seen only once. The chain carries TRBV2 and TRBJ2-7; D gene uncertain. The germline CDR1 and CDR2 sequences are SNHLY and FYNNEI. Deletions cut 7 bases from V and 2 bases from J, with 12 bases between. The CDR3 has 13 residues. In DNA form, the CDR3 reads TGTGCCAGCACGGTCAGCACAGCCTACGAGCAGTACTTC. Translated, it gives CASTVSTAYEQYF.

This chain connects TRBV10-3 to TRBJ1-2; D perhaps matches TRBD1 (6 bases). In germline, CDR1 is ENHRY, CDR2 SYGVKD. The CDR3 has 15 amino acids. V was clipped by 2 bases and J by 1 base, with 11 bases between them. CDR3 DNA sequence: TGTGCCATCAGTGAGACGGGGGGGCTTAACTATGGCTACACCTTC. This sequence encodes CAISETGGLNYGYTF.

This clone was seen once. The chain recombines TRBV27 with TRBJ1-6; TRBD1 agrees at 8 bases. The CDR3 totals 15 residues. J was trimmed by 8 bases and V by 11 bases; bases with no gene match: 14. The germline V gene has CDR1 MNHEY and CDR2 SMNVEV (reference sequence). CDR3 sequence: CASSGGRGIDSPLHF. CDR3 in DNA: TGTGCCTCATCAGGGGGCAGGGGAATTGATTCACCCCTCCACTTT.

The chain links TRBV7-9 to TRBJ1-3; a possible D gene is TRBD1 (6 bases). The CDR3 runs to 17 residues. Germline V CDR1 and CDR2: SEHNR, FQNEAQ (reference sequence). The germline V and J ends were trimmed by 5 bases and 3 bases, with 20 bases remaining between them. The CDR3 reads CASSPPPWDKFGNTIYF. The DNA for the CDR3 is TGTGCCAGCAGCCCACCGCCGTGGGACAAGTTTGGAAACACCATATATTTT.

This clone was observed a handful of times. The V gene is TRBV6-5, the J gene TRBJ2-2; the D is unclear. V lost 6 bases and J 3 bases, leaving 11 bases between the germline ends. Germline CDR1 and CDR2: MNHEY and SVGAGI. The CDR3 has 14 residues. CDR3 DNA sequence: TGTGCCAGCAGAAGGAACAGAGACACCGGGGAGCTGTTTTTT. Its protein is CASRRNRDTGELFF.

This sequence joins TRBV1 and TRBJ2-3; the table names TRBD2, a call not compared with the DNA. TRBV1 is marked as a pseudogene. The CDR3 length is 18 residues. CDR3 amino acids: CTSSQDARGKFSTDTQYF. The CDR3 DNA reads TGCACCAGCAGCCAAGATGCGCGGGGGAAGTTTAGCACAGATACGCAGTATTTT.